This is a list of T cell receptor beta chains from one sample in a study of T cells in Graves' hyperthyroidism and ophthalmopathy. Via MiXCR, TCRdb re-called the multiplex PCR reads, giving one row per CDR3 protein. The table has a few hundred thousand distinct CDR3 sequences, around 13% seen once. The specimen sequenced was blood. Every receptor here comes from a woman aged 18-29 years with Graves' hyperthyroidism. CDR3s include the opening cysteine and the closing phenylalanine or tryptophan. The D gene is left open where the match is weak. Only part of the rows carry a size: once, few, many, or a class if the clone is expanded.

J gene,D gene,clone size,V gene,CDR3 protein,CDR3 DNA
TRBJ2-5,NA,few,TRBV5-1,CASSLFGVQETQYF,TGCGCCAGCAGCTTGTTCGGGGTACAAGAGACCCAGTACTTC
TRBJ2-1,NA,few,TRBV5-4,CASSFGGPSSYNEQFF,TGTGCCAGCAGCTTCGGGGGGCCCAGCTCCTACAATGAGCAGTTCTTC
TRBJ2-1,NA,many,TRBV3-1,CASSQDELYNEQFF,TGTGCCAGCAGCCAAGATGAACTATACAATGAGCAGTTCTTC
TRBJ2-5,TRBD2,NA,TRBV29-1,CSARLAGVWETQYF,TGCAGCGCGAGACTAGCGGGAGTATGGGAGACCCAGTACTTC
TRBJ2-1,TRBD1,many,TRBV27,CASSSLQGAYYNEQFF,TGTGCCAGCAGTTCCCTACAGGGGGCTTACTACAATGAGCAGTTCTTC
TRBJ1-6,NA,NA,TRBV6-2/TRBV6-3,CASSYPTSGARSPLHF,TGTGCCAGCAGTTACCCGACCTCGGGGGCGAGGTCACCCCTCCACTTT
TRBJ1-2,NA,NA,TRBV27,CASSRGGGYGYTF,TGTGCCAGCAGTAGAGGGGGAGGCTATGGCTACACCTTC
TRBJ2-1,NA,many,TRBV12-3/TRBV12-4,CASSWLVGTPKQFF,TGTGCCAGCAGTTGGTTGGTGGGGACTCCAAAGCAGTTCTTC
TRBJ1-1,NA,NA,TRBV3-1,CASGQPGRPEAFF,TGTGCCAGCGGCCAACCGGGCAGGCCTGAAGCCTTCTTT
TRBJ2-3,TRBD2,few,TRBV7-9,CASSLNGRGDTQYF,TGTGCCAGCAGCTTAAACGGGAGGGGGGATACGCAGTATTTT
TRBJ1-1,NA,many,TRBV15,CATSRDQLGANTEAFF,TGTGCCACCAGCAGAGATCAGCTAGGGGCTAACACTGAAGCTTTCTTT
TRBJ2-1,TRBD2,few,TRBV25-1,CASSEPKGRVEQFF,TGTGCCAGCAGTGAACCCAAAGGGAGGGTTGAGCAGTTCTTC
TRBJ2-5,NA,many,TRBV7-2,CASSLGEETQYF,TGTGCCAGCAGCTTAGGGGAAGAGACCCAGTACTTC
TRBJ2-1,NA,few,TRBV5-4,CASSLGVGNPSYNEQFF,TGTGCCAGCAGCTTGGGAGTAGGCAATCCCTCCTACAATGAGCAGTTCTTC
TRBJ2-1,NA,many,TRBV7-3,CASSSSPPGEQFF,TGTGCCAGCAGCTCCTCCCCTCCCGGTGAGCAGTTCTTC
TRBJ2-7,NA,few,TRBV12-3/TRBV12-4,CASSYGPPYEQYF,TGTGCCAGCAGTTACGGACCTCCCTACGAGCAGTACTTC
TRBJ2-5,TRBD1,many,TRBV6-1,CASSPYGTGGEETQYF,TGTGCCAGCAGTCCCTATGGGACAGGGGGCGAAGAGACCCAGTACTTC
TRBJ2-5,TRBD1,many,TRBV6-2/TRBV6-3,CASSYAGTGGETQYF,TGTGCCAGCAGCTACGCCGGGACAGGGGGGGAGACCCAGTACTTC
TRBJ2-1,TRBD2,NA,TRBV7-2,CASSLGDYSNEQFF,TGTGCCAGCAGCCTCGGGGACTACTCAAATGAGCAGTTCTTC
TRBJ2-3,NA,many,TRBV12-3/TRBV12-4,CASSLAGVLDTQYF,TGTGCCAGCAGTTTAGCGGGAGTGTTAGATACGCAGTATTTT
TRBJ2-1,TRBD2,many,TRBV5-1,CASSLILAGGYNEQFF,TGCGCCAGCAGCTTGATTCTAGCGGGAGGATACAATGAGCAGTTCTTC
TRBJ1-1,NA,many,TRBV5-1,CASSLEGAPSNTEAFF,TGCGCCAGCAGCTTGGAAGGGGCCCCCTCGAACACTGAAGCTTTCTTT
TRBJ2-4,TRBD1,NA,TRBV7-9,CASSPQGQGASDIQYF,TGTGCCAGCAGCCCCCAGGGACAGGGGGCATCAGACATTCAGTACTTC
TRBJ1-2,TRBD1,NA,TRBV27,CASSRGPGTVYGYTF,TGTGCCAGCAGTCGGGGGCCTGGGACAGTCTATGGCTACACCTTC
TRBJ2-7,TRBD1,many,TRBV28,CASRGQVSYEQYF,TGTGCCAGCAGAGGACAGGTCTCCTACGAGCAGTACTTC
TRBJ1-1,TRBD1,few,TRBV10-3,CAIRGQIDTEAFF,TGTGCCATCCGGGGACAGATAGACACTGAAGCTTTCTTT
TRBJ1-1,NA,NA,TRBV5-1,CASSPHENTEAFF,TGCGCCAGCAGCCCACACGAGAACACTGAAGCTTTCTTT
TRBJ2-7,NA,NA,TRBV6-1,CASSDPDVPYEQYF,TGTGCCAGCAGTGACCCGGACGTTCCCTACGAGCAGTACTTC
TRBJ2-7,TRBD2,many,TRBV6-1,CATGGLAGAEQYF,TGTGCCACAGGAGGACTAGCGGGAGCCGAGCAGTACTTC
TRBJ2-7,TRBD2,NA,TRBV3-1,CASSPGLAGSEQYF,TGTGCCAGCAGCCCGGGACTAGCGGGTAGCGAGCAGTACTTC
TRBJ2-3,NA,NA,TRBV6-2/TRBV6-3,CASRHRDYTDTQYF,TGTGCCAGCCGCCACAGGGATTACACAGATACGCAGTATTTT
TRBJ1-2,NA,few,TRBV6-1,CASFWTRGYTF,TGTGCCAGCTTTTGGACGAGAGGCTACACCTTC
TRBJ1-1,TRBD1,few,TRBV10-3,CAINPTGAVTEAFF,TGTGCCATCAACCCGACAGGGGCCGTCACTGAAGCTTTCTTT
TRBJ2-3,NA,NA,TRBV6-5,CASSYPTNGDTQYF,TGTGCCAGCAGTTACCCGACAAATGGAGATACGCAGTATTTT
TRBJ1-5,TRBD1,many,TRBV12-3/TRBV12-4,CASRRTGSGPQHF,TGTGCCAGCAGACGGACAGGGTCTGGGCCCCAGCATTTT
TRBJ2-3,TRBD2,many,TRBV6-1,CASSAPSGKTDTQYF,TGTGCCAGCAGCGCGCCTAGCGGGAAGACTGATACGCAGTATTTT
TRBJ1-2,TRBD1,many,TRBV12-5,CASGFSGGGGYGYTF,TGTGCTAGTGGTTTTTCAGGGGGCGGAGGGTATGGCTACACCTTC
TRBJ2-7,NA,many,TRBV7-9,CASSPQDSSYEQYF,TGTGCCAGCAGCCCGCAGGACAGCTCCTACGAGCAGTACTTC
TRBJ1-1,TRBD1,NA,TRBV20-1,CSAREGQGWTEAFF,TGCAGTGCTAGAGAGGGACAGGGTTGGACTGAAGCTTTCTTT
TRBJ1-5,NA,few,TRBV30,CAGGSGADQPQHF,TGTGCAGGGGGGTCAGGGGCGGATCAGCCCCAGCATTTT
TRBJ2-1,TRBD2,NA,TRBV7-2,CASSPSSSGPPYNEQFF,TGTGCCAGCAGCCCCAGCTCTAGCGGGCCCCCCTACAATGAGCAGTTCTTC
TRBJ1-2,TRBD1,few,TRBV5-6,CASSYLGQVNNYGYTF,TGTGCCAGCAGCTACCTCGGACAGGTGAACAACTATGGCTACACCTTC